This TCR beta chain was sequenced in a study of T cells in Graves' hyperthyroidism and ophthalmopathy (dated by TCRdb to the late 2010s). Background on the whole study: To identify TCR V-J signatures that set the groups apart, the researchers used a discovery cohort of about a hundred patients, made up of 40 to 45 with Graves' ophthalmopathy and 57 with stable Graves' hyperthyroidism. An independent validation cohort of 18 to 20 hyperthyroidism patients and approximately 16 patients who later progressed to ophthalmopathy tested prospective prediction of ophthalmopathy. The 95 to 100 discovery patients were randomly divided into training and test sets at a 7:3 ratio. In roughly six Graves' hyperthyroidism patients, the study also compared T-cell repertoires from thyroid tissue with T-cell repertoires from blood. Once sampling was done, hyperthyroidism patients were given methimazole at a starting dose of 30 mg daily, whereas ophthalmopathy patients were given high-dose intravenous methylprednisolone. According to the paper, TCR Vbeta CDR3 sequencing was carried out on around 140 peripheral blood samples, which came from under 50 ophthalmopathy, approximately 78 hyperthyroidism and approximately 17 progressor patients.

CDR1 and CDR2, looked up from the germline V gene (reference sequence), are SEHNR and FQNEAQ. From cysteine to phenylalanine, the CDR3 is 13 amino acids long. Kept here is only the CDR3 DNA, which spans 39 bases and is read in frame from base 1. TCR beta CDR3 regions were amplified from RNA transcripts. A first-round RT-PCR of the TCR CDR3 used the HTBI primer set with the Qiagen OneStep RT-PCR kit. A second multiplex PCR round built the libraries, followed by size selection and purification. Sequencing of the libraries was done on an Illumina HiSeq2000 using paired-end 100 bp reads. Turning to the authors' computational methods: SOAPnuke was used to process the raw data, removing reads that contained adapters or uncalled bases, had a mean Phred below 15, or lacked an exact match to the constant primer or identifier. COPE v1.2.5 was used to merge high-quality paired reads, and clonotypes were defined as unique nucleotide sequences. MiTCR v1.1 was used to align the clonotypes against IMGT TRBV, TRBD and TRBJ reference segments. The analysis included only V-J combinations with a frequency above 0.0001, which together covered approximately 99% of the repertoires. The TCS score was defined as the ratio of F50 (clonal expansion) to E x V (chaos), calculated using BLOSUM62-based TCRdist between CDR3 peptides within each V-J. Welch's t-statistics and random forest reduced 514 V-J features to roughly 13, which were used in a naive Bayes classifier (R e1071). The similarity between thyroid and blood repertoires was quantified using the Morisita-Horn index. TCRdb trimmed public reads at Q25 via fastp, called clones via MiXCR and kept in-frame beta chains. Identical CDR3 proteins give one entry, which carries the most common genes and DNA. TCRdb's processing, not the study's, gives the V and J calls here. The sample table contains more than 500,000 distinct CDR3 sequences; only one count was recorded for about 46% of them. The ten largest clones represent about 40% of the sample.

A word on this clonotype: Its antigen is not yet known. One end of the junction is discordant with germline, which a read error may explain.

The study excluded patients with uncontrolled infections, other autoimmune diseases, pregnancy or lactation. Clinical symptoms, serum thyroxine and TRAb, thyroid ultrasound, and orbital computed tomography formed the basis for the diagnoses. Trizol reagent was used to extract total RNA, and RNA quality was then checked on an Agilent 2100 Bioanalyzer. Overall study outcomes, separate from this receptor: A model built on a 13 V-J signature distinguished ophthalmopathy from stable hyperthyroidism, reaching 87.88% sensitivity and 81% to 83% specificity in cross-validation and 80%/75% in testing. Sample size was not statistically predetermined, and investigators were not blinded to group allocation. Most expanded thyroid clonotypes (frequency above 0.001) were also detected in blood, suggesting blood repertoires may reflect thyroid immune responses. During validation, the model predicted progression to ophthalmopathy a median of approximately six months ahead of onset, with around 71% sensitivity and roughly 75% specificity.

The chain links TRBV7-9 with TRBJ2-6, with TRBD1 tentatively as D gene (6 bases match). This TCR came from an adult woman with Graves' disease, either hyperthyroidism or ophthalmopathy (not recorded which). Sequencing input: peripheral blood or thyroid tissue (not recorded which). The CDR3 amino acid sequence is: CASSPPSGHSKAF. The nucleotide sequence reads as follows: TGTGCCAGCAGCCCCCCCTCGGGACACTCCAAAGCTTTC.